This T cell receptor (beta chain) is from a study of T cell repertoires in ileal Crohn's disease. Overall study results and limits: Clonality above 26.8% at surgery always came with endoscopic recurrence. High-frequency clones were more common in sorted CD8 than CD4 cells. Active smokers at surgery had more clonal expansions than non-smokers.

TCRB immunosequencing input was roughly 500 nanograms of biopsy DNA per sample. Generated by immunoSEQ multiplex PCR, the TCRdb table keeps only in-frame clones and is missing some. The sample consists of tens of thousands of clones, roughly 81% of them appearing once. Concerning this clone: The target antigen is unknown.

Source material: ileal tissue. This receptor was identified in an adult with Crohn's disease.

CDR3 sequence: CASSPFEVYGYTF. The CDR3 coding sequence is TGTGCCAGCAGTCCCTTCGAGGTTTACGGCTACACCTTC. The chain links TRBV2 to TRBJ1-2; D not certain. The V gene lost 5 bases and the J gene lost 8 bases, with 15 bases spanning the gap. This CDR3 comprises 13 residues. Germline CDR1 SNHLY, CDR2 FYNNEI.